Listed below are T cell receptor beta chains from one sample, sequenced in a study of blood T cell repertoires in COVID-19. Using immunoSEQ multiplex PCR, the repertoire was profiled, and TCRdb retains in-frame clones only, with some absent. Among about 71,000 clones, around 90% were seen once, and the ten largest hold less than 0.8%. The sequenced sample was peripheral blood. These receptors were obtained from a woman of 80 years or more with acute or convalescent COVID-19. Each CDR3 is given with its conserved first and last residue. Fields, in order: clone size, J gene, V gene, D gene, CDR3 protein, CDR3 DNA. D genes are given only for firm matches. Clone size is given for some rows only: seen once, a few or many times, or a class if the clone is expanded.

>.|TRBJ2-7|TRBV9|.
CASSRLGGSYEQYF
TGTGCCAGCAGCAGGCTCGGAGGCTCCTACGAGCAGTACTTC
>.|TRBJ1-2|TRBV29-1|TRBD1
CSVDRRTGQGAVNYGYTF
TGCAGCGTTGACAGGAGAACGGGACAGGGTGCCGTCAACTATGGCTACACCTTC
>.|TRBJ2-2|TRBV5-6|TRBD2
CASSPEGLAENTGELFF
TGTGCCAGCAGCCCAGAGGGACTAGCGGAGAACACCGGGGAGCTGTTTTTT
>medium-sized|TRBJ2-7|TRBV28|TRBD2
CASSSSGSYEQYF
TGTGCCAGCAGTTCTAGCGGGAGCTACGAGCAGTACTTC
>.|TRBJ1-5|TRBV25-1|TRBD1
CASSERQGGGNQPQHF
TGTGCCAGCAGTGAGAGACAGGGGGGTGGCAATCAGCCCCAGCATTTT
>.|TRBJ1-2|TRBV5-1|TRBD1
CASSLDRGDDGYTF
TGCGCCAGCAGCTTGGACAGGGGGGATGATGGCTACACCTTC
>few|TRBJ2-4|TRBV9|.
CASSSGSSLAKNIQYF
TGTGCCAGCAGCTCAGGGTCCTCCCTAGCCAAAAACATTCAGTACTTC
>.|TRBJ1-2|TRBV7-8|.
CASSQQGYGYGYTF
TGTGCCAGCAGCCAGCAGGGGTACGGCTATGGCTACACCTTC
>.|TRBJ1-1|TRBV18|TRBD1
CASSQDRRNTEAFF
TGTGCCAGCTCACAGGACAGGCGGAACACTGAAGCTTTCTTT
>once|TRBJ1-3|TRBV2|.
CASSGGVGNTIYF
TGTGCCAGCAGTGGGGGGGTCGGAAACACCATATATTTT
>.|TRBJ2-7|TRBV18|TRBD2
CASSPGLLLLAGKSYEQYF
TGTGCCAGCTCACCCGGACTCCTGCTCCTAGCGGGCAAGTCCTACGAGCAGTACTTC
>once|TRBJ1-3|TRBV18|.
CASSLTGSSGNTIYF
TGTGCCAGCTCACTAACAGGGAGCTCTGGAAACACCATATATTTT
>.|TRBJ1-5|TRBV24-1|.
CATSDSTRTYSNQPQHF
TGTGCCACCAGTGATTCTACCCGGACATATAGCAATCAGCCCCAGCATTTT
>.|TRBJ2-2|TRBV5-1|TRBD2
CASSLSYSPGLGSGELFF
TGCGCCAGCAGCTTGTCTTATTCCCCGGGACTAGGGTCCGGGGAGCTGTTTTTT
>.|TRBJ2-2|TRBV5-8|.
CASIRTRFNTGELFF
TGTGCCAGCATCCGGACAAGGTTCAACACCGGGGAGCTGTTTTTT
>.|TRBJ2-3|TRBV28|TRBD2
CASQTSGSTDTQYF
TGTGCCAGCCAGACTAGCGGGAGCACAGATACGCAGTATTTT
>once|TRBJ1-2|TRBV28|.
CASSFPKYGTWGGYTF
TGTGCCAGCAGTTTTCCGAAATACGGGACTTGGGGTGGCTACACCTTC
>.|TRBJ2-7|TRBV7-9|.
CASSFGDSSYEQYF
TGTGCCAGCAGCTTTGGCGACAGCTCCTACGAGCAGTACTTC
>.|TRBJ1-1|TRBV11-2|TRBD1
CASSLGQGNTEAFF
TGTGCCAGCAGCTTAGGACAGGGGAACACTGAAGCTTTCTTT
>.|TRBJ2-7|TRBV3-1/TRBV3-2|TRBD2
CASSQGIAGDYEQYF
TGTGCCAGCAGCCAAGGTATAGCGGGAGACTACGAGCAGTACTTC
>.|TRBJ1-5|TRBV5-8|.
CASSLDIHQPQHF
TGTGCCAGCAGCCTCGACATCCATCAGCCCCAGCATTTT
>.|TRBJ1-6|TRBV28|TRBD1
CASSVDRVMSSPLHF
TGTGCCAGCAGTGTTGACAGGGTAATGTCTTCACCCCTCCACTTT
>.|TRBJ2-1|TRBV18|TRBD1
CASSGGQAYNEQFF
TGTGCCAGCTCAGGGGGACAGGCCTACAATGAGCAGTTCTTC
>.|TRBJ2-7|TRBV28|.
CASTVALGGVYEQYF
TGTGCCAGCACCGTGGCCCTCGGAGGGGTCTACGAGCAGTACTTC
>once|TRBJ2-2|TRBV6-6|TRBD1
CASRSFQGAGELFF
TGTGCCAGCAGATCCTTCCAGGGGGCCGGGGAGCTGTTTTTT
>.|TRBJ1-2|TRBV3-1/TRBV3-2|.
CASSPMRGSNGYTF
TGTGCCAGCAGCCCCATGCGGGGCTCTAATGGCTACACCTTC
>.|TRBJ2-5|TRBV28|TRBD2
CASSLRASGVIQETQYF
TGTGCCAGCAGTTTAAGGGCTAGCGGGGTAATACAAGAGACCCAGTACTTC
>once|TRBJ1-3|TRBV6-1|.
CASSDVGVRGGNTIYF
TGTGCCAGCAGTGACGTTGGGGTCCGGGGTGGAAACACCATATATTTT
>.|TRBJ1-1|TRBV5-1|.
CASSPGTSRTEAFF
TGCGCCAGCAGCCCTGGGACTTCCCGCACTGAAGCTTTCTTT
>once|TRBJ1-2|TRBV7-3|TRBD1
CASTPGTGGDYGYTF
TGTGCCAGCACCCCCGGGACAGGAGGCGACTATGGCTACACCTTC
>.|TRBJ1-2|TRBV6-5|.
CASRPQGDNYGYTF
TGTGCCAGCAGACCACAGGGAGACAACTATGGCTACACCTTC
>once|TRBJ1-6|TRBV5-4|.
CASSLMGPKDSPLHF
TGTGCCAGCAGCTTGATGGGGCCAAAGGATTCACCCCTCCACTTT
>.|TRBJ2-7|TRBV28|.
CASSLGALQYF
TGTGCCAGCAGTTTAGGGGCCTTGCAGTACTTC
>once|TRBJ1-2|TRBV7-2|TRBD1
CASSLNFWTGVNGYTF
TGTGCCAGCAGCTTAAACTTCTGGACAGGGGTTAATGGCTACACCTTC
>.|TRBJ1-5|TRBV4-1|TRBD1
CASSLQGSNQPQHF
TGCGCCAGCAGCTTACAGGGGAGCAATCAGCCCCAGCATTTT
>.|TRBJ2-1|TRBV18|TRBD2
CASSRGTRDEQFF
TGTGCCAGCTCACGCGGGACTAGAGATGAGCAGTTCTTC
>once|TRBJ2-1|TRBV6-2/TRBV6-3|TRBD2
CASSLSSGVYNEQFF
TGTGCCAGCAGTTTGTCTAGCGGGGTCTACAATGAGCAGTTCTTC
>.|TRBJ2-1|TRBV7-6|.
CASSLAPGQSSYNEQFF
TGTGCCAGCAGCTTAGCCCCAGGGCAGAGCTCCTACAATGAGCAGTTCTTC
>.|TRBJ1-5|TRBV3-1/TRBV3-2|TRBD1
CASSQTGFNQPQHF
TGTGCCAGCAGCCAGACAGGGTTTAATCAGCCCCAGCATTTT
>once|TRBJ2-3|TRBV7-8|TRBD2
CASSSSGTRGRDTQYF
TGTGCCAGCAGCTCCTCCGGGACTAGGGGAAGGGATACGCAGTATTTT
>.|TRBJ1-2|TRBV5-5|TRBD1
CASSFRDRIGIDYTF
TGTGCCAGCAGCTTCCGGGACAGGATAGGTATAGACTACACCTTC
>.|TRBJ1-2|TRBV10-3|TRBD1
CAISDRERDGYTF
TGTGCCATATCGGACAGGGAGAGGGATGGCTACACCTTC
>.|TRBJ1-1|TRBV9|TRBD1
CASGRGQGEAFF
TGTGCCAGCGGTCGGGGACAGGGTGAAGCTTTCTTT
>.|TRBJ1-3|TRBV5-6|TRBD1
CASRRGGARNTIYF
TGTGCCAGCCGACGAGGGGGCGCGAGAAACACCATATATTTT
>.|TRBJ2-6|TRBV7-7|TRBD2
CASSAGGSGANVLTF
TGTGCCAGCAGCGCCGGGGGGTCTGGGGCCAACGTCCTGACTTTC
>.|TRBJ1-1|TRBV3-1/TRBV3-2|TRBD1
CASSQNPGQGLNTEAFF
TGTGCCAGCAGCCAAAACCCGGGACAGGGATTGAACACTGAAGCTTTCTTT
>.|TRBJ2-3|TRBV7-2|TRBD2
CASSLSEGGLAGTDTQYF
TGTGCCAGCAGCTTATCGGAGGGGGGCCTAGCGGGAACAGATACGCAGTATTTT
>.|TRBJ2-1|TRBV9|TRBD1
CASSVFGTGENEQFF
TGTGCCAGCAGCGTCTTCGGGACAGGGGAGAATGAGCAGTTCTTC
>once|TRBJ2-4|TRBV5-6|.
CASSGGPSRAKNIQYF
TGTGCCAGCAGCGGGGGCCCCTCGAGGGCCAAAAACATTCAGTACTTC
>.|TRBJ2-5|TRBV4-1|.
CASSQGFRVEETQYF
TGCGCCAGCAGCCAGGGGTTCAGGGTAGAAGAGACCCAGTACTTC
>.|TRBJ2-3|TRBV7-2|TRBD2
CASSLGRGGRGTDTQYF
TGTGCCAGCAGCTTAGGGAGAGGCGGGAGGGGCACAGATACGCAGTATTTT
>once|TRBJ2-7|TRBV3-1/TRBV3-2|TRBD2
CATASLAGFDEQYF
TGTGCCACCGCGTCCCTAGCGGGATTTGACGAGCAGTACTTC
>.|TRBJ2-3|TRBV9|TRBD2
CASSVVGTSGRPSTDTQYF
TGTGCCAGCAGCGTAGTGGGTACTAGCGGGAGACCTAGCACAGATACGCAGTATTTT
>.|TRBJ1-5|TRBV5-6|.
CASSLAGQTNQPQHF
TGTGCCAGCAGCTTGGCCGGACAGACCAATCAGCCCCAGCATTTT
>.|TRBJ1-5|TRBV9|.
CASSVGAFNQPQHF
TGTGCCAGCAGCGTAGGGGCGTTCAATCAGCCCCAGCATTTT
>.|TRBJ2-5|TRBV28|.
CASRDSNQETQYF
TGTGCCAGCAGGGACAGTAACCAAGAGACCCAGTACTTC
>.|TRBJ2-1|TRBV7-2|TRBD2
CASSLASGGGDEQFF
TGTGCCAGCAGCTTGGCTAGCGGGGGAGGAGATGAGCAGTTCTTC
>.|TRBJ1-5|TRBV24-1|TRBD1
CATSRPGGSNQPQHF
TGTGCCACCAGTCGCCCAGGGGGAAGCAATCAGCCCCAGCATTTT
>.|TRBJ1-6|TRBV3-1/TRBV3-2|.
CASSPSTKGNSPLHF
TGTGCCAGCAGCCCTTCCACAAAGGGGAATTCACCCCTCCACTTT
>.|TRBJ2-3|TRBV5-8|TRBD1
CASNRGGRDTQYF
TGTGCCAGCAACAGAGGGGGCAGGGATACGCAGTATTTT